This T cell receptor (beta chain) was profiled in a study of blood T cell repertoires in COVID-19. Study information: The United States, Italy and Spain provided the acute and convalescent COVID-19 samples. From T cells, B-cell-depleted T cells, or PBMCs came the material, which was cDNA or gDNA.

Original data processing: How many nucleated cells were present was estimated from reference gene primer amplification. The table came from immunoSEQ multiplex PCR; TCRdb's copy has only in-frame clones and leaves some out. V, J and clone size were drawn from that table, and D and trimming were deduced from the DNA. The sample contains under 150,000 clones, approximately 80% of which appear only once. Trimming stripped 1 base from V and 4 bases from J, with 13 bases between. Germline-derived CDR1 and CDR2 are SGHRS and YFSETQ. The CDR3 is 15 amino acids. The chain joins TRBV5-1 to TRBJ2-3; the D gene is possibly TRBD2 (5 bases). Sequencing was performed on peripheral blood. The TCR sequence derives from a woman aged 45 to 65 with acute or convalescent COVID-19. The CDR3 protein is CASSLQGSGADTQYF. The CDR3 region has the DNA TGCGCCAGCAGCTTGCAAGGGAGTGGCGCAGATACGCAGTATTTT. The variable domain in full, completed from reference TRBV5-1 and TRBJ2-3, reads KAGVTQTPRYLIKTRGQQVTLSCSPISGHRSVSWYQQTPGQGLQFLFEYFSETQRNKGNFPGRFSGRQFSNSRSEMNVSTLELGDSALYLCASSLQGSGADTQYFGPGTRLTVL.